This TCR beta chain is from a study of blood T cell repertoires in COVID-19. Germline V gene data show CDR1 as LGHNA and CDR2 as YSLEER. The V gene end was trimmed by 0 bases and the J gene end by 3 bases; junction bases not matched to a gene: 8. This CDR3 spans 17 amino acids. TCRdb keeps only in-frame clones here, not all; method: immunoSEQ multiplex PCR. The sample records about 260,000 clones, 88% being singletons. Specimen: PBMCs or T cells enriched from blood (not recorded which). This rearrangement joins TRBV4-3 to TRBJ2-3; TRBD2 agrees at 8 bases. This receptor was obtained from a woman aged 45-59 years who had recovered from COVID-19. The CDR3 loop reads CASSQDPTGRETDTQYF. The CDR3 DNA follows: TGCGCCAGCAGCCAAGATCCTACCGGGAGGGAGACAGATACGCAGTATTTT.